These 23 T cell receptor beta chains came from one sample sequenced in a study of tumor-infiltrating lymphocytes in primary liver carcinoma. A constant-region primer served to make TCR beta cDNA from around 540 ng total RNA. Three nested multiplex PCR rounds, a slightly modified ARM-PCR, produced the libraries for TCR beta. A C-beta reverse primer was combined with TRBV1-TRBV30 forward primers in the first two PCR rounds, and each round had around 11 cycles. One entry per CDR3 protein, called by TCRdb with MiXCR from the multiplex PCR reads. The sample includes about 350,000 distinct CDR3 sequences, about two thirds of them seen just once. Unsorted whole blood supplied the blood RNA, and germline DNA was isolated too. The sequenced sample was peripheral blood. The source is a man aged 40-55 years with primary liver carcinoma and hepatitis B virus infection.

Remarks on this clonotype: A much larger clone is a single base away; this may be a read error. As the CDR3 is not closed by the conserved phenylalanine or tryptophan, this likely results from a read error. The V gene is TRBV29-1, the J gene TRBJ2-7; the match to TRBD1 covers 9 bases. The junction had 12 bases not matched to a gene; V was cut back by 6 bases and J by 3 bases. The CDR3 length is 15 residues. Germline lookup yields CDR1 SQVTM and CDR2 ANQGSEA. Here the CDR3 reads CSVGLGQGSLYEQYC. CDR3 nucleotide sequence: TGCAGCGTCGGGTTGGGACAGGGCAGCCTCTACGAGCAGTACTGC.

This clonotype appeared a few times. The chain combines TRBV5-6 with TRBJ2-5; D is tentatively TRBD1 or TRBD2 (5 bases each). The CDR3 has 14 amino acids. Germline values: CDR1 SGHDT, CDR2 YYEEEE. V lost 4 bases to trimming and J lost 3 bases, with 13 bases between them. CDR3 DNA sequence: TGTGCCAGCAGCCGTCCGGGACCAAAAGAGACCCAGTACTTC. Residues: CASSRPGPKETQYF. The complete variable domain, with remaining parts taken from reference TRBV5-6 and TRBJ2-5, reads DAGVTQSPTHLIKTRGQQVTLRCSPKSGHDTVSWYQQALGQGPQFIFQYYEEEERQRGNFPDRFSGHQFPNYSSELNVNALLLGDSALYLCASSRPGPKETQYFGPGTRLLVL.

This rearrangement joins TRBV10-1 to TRBJ2-1; possible D gene TRBD2, 6 bases. Deletions cut 9 bases from V and 5 bases from J, with 14 bases between. The CDR3 loop spans 13 amino acids. Germline lookup yields CDR1 WNHNN and CDR2 SYGVQD (reference sequence). This CDR3 reads CASAVGLHNEQFF. In DNA, the CDR3 is TGCGCCAGTGCAGTGGGACTCCACAATGAGCAGTTCTTC.

The CDR3 coding sequence is TGTGCCAGCAACCCGGGACTTACGGCAGTAGATACGCAGTATTTT. Its translation is CASNPGLTAVDTQYF. The chain has TRBV11-2 and TRBJ2-3, with TRBD2 as a possible D gene (6 bases). The V end lost 7 bases, the J end lost 5 bases, and 19 bases lay between the germline ends. This CDR3 comprises 15 residues. The germline gives CDR1 SGHAT, CDR2 FQNNGV.

At least ten counts were recorded for this clonotype. The chain combines TRBV6-5 with TRBJ2-2; 9 nucleotides align to TRBD1. CDR3 length: 16 amino acids. Unmatched junction bases numbered 9, after V lost 5 bases and J lost 5 bases. Germline CDR1 and CDR2: MNHEY and SVGAGI. The DNA for the CDR3 is TGTGCCAGCAGTAAAGAACAGGGGGCTCGTACCGGGGAGCTGTTTTTT. The encoded protein is CASSKEQGARTGELFF.

The chain recombines TRBV6-1 with TRBJ1-1; 7 positions agree with TRBD1. Germline CDR1 is MNHNS and CDR2 is SASEGT. Losses at the gene ends were 6 bases for V and 6 bases for J; bases not matched to a gene: 16. This CDR3 contains 16 residues. The DNA of the CDR3 is TGTGCCAGCAGGAAAACACAGGGGCTCGGGATCGCTGAAGCTTTCTTT. Residues: CASRKTQGLGIAEAFF.

On this clonotype: Relative to the germline gene, one junction end is altered; a read error may explain this. This chain joins TRBV5-4 and TRBJ2-2; D is ambiguous. Germline V gives CDR1 SGHNT, CDR2 YYREEE (reference sequence). CDR3 size: 14 residues. CDR3 in DNA: TGTGCCAGCAGCTTGGAACAACACACTGGGGAGCTGTTTTTT. As protein: CASSLEQHTGELFF.

Turning to this clonotype: Germline and junction disagree at one end, which may indicate a read error. The gene calls are TRBV11-2 and TRBJ2-1, with D maybe TRBD2 (6 bases). There are 17 residues in the CDR3. Germline CDR1 and CDR2: SGHAT and FQNNGV. The CDR3 is CASILAGGLTGSSKQFF. The DNA for the CDR3 is TGTGCCAGCATCTTAGCTGGAGGACTAACGGGAAGTAGTAAGCAGTTCTTC.

On this clonotype itself: This sequence may be a read error, since a much larger clone differs from it by one base. The rearrangement uses TRBV10-2 and TRBJ1-5; no definite D call. The V gene's germline CDR1 is WSHSY and CDR2 SAAADI. This CDR3 is 12 amino acids long. The DNA of the CDR3 is TGCGCCAGCAGTGACAGCAATCAGCTCCAGCATTTT. Translation: CASSDSNQLQHF.

This clonotype was detected ten times or more. The J gene is TRBJ2-1, the V gene TRBV29-1; tentatively, D is TRBD2 (6 bases). V shed 6 bases and J shed 9 bases, with 15 bases lying between them. Per germline, CDR1 SQVTM and CDR2 ANQGSEA. CDR3 size: 12 residues. CDR3 DNA: TGCAGCGTGAAAGTGGGGGGTACTGAGCAGTTCTTC. This sequence encodes CSVKVGGTEQFF.

Concerning this clonotype itself: The junction departs from the called germline gene at one end, perhaps through a read error. V gene TRBV12-3 or TRBV12-4 combines with J gene TRBJ1-5; TRBD1 might be the D (6 bases). This CDR3 has 12 residues. CDR3 sequence: CASRQGNQSQHF. Here the CDR3 DNA reads TGTGCCAGCCGTCAGGGGAATCAGTCCCAGCATTTT.

Comments on this clonotype: One junction end does not reproduce the germline sequence, and a read error may be involved. The rearrangement joins TRBV6-5 to TRBJ2-7, with TRBD1 as a possible D gene (6 bases). CDR1 is MNHEY and CDR2 is SVGAGI in the germline V gene. The CDR3 has 15 amino acids. The CDR3 loop reads CASSYSWDTFYEQCF. The CDR3 DNA reads TGTGCCAGCAGTTACTCGTGGGACACCTTCTACGAGCAGTGCTTC.

As to this clonotype: The junction does not match germline at one end; this may be a read error. The chain employs TRBV4-2 and TRBJ1-5; 9 nucleotides match TRBD1. Per germline, CDR1 LGHNA and CDR2 YNFKEQ. CDR3 length: 15 residues. The CDR3 sequence: CASSHDWTGDQPRHF. DNA of the CDR3: TGTGCCAGCAGCCATGATTGGACAGGGGATCAGCCCCGGCATTTT.

This clonotype was recorded only once. The chain is built from TRBV28 and TRBJ2-3; TRBD2 matches at 11 bases. Per the germline V gene, CDR1 is MDHEN and CDR2 is SYDVKM. The CDR3 is made up of 17 amino acids. V trimming: 5 bases; J trimming: 7 bases; junction bases outside the gene matches: 14. In DNA, the CDR3 is TGTGCCAGCAGTCCTCACCTCCTAGCGGGAGGAGGCTATACGCAGTATTTT. It specifies CASSPHLLAGGGYTQYF.

As to this clonotype: The germline gene is not matched at one end of the junction; a read error may be the cause. The gene calls are TRBV12-3 or TRBV12-4 and TRBJ2-1; 9 nucleotides agree with TRBD2. The CDR3 is 13 amino acids. The DNA for the CDR3 is TGTGTCAGCACCTCGGGACTAGCCGGCCAGCAGTTCTTC. Protein: CVSTSGLAGQQFF.

This clonotype was seen at least ten times. CDR3 nucleotide sequence: TGTGCCAGCAGCGGCGGGACAGGGGGCACAAACAATGAGCAGTTCTTC. Translating it yields CASSGGTGGTNNEQFF. The V gene is TRBV5-8, the J gene TRBJ2-1; 12 bases are a match to TRBD1. The CDR3 extends over 16 amino acids. With V trimmed by 4 bases and J by 5 bases, 7 bases remained unmatched. The germline CDR1 and CDR2 sequences are SGHTS and YDEGEE.

This clonotype has only a few counts. The genes are TRBV6-2 or TRBV6-3 and TRBJ2-3; D is perhaps TRBD1 (5 bases). Germline CDR1 reads MNHEY; CDR2 reads SVGEGT. The V and J ends lost 7 bases and 2 bases respectively, with 22 bases between them. This CDR3 has 17 residues. Written as DNA, the CDR3 is TGTGCCAGCATCCGAGGACACGTCCTACCCTACACAGATACGCAGTATTTT. Protein sequence: CASIRGHVLPYTDTQYF.

Ten or more counts support this clonotype. The chain couples TRBV29-1 to TRBJ1-2, with D uncertain. The V end lost 4 bases, the J end lost 6 bases, and 9 bases lay between the germline ends. In germline, CDR1 is SQVTM, CDR2 ANQGSEA. CDR3 length: 11 amino acids. CDR3 protein: CSVVFGNGYTF. DNA for the CDR3: TGCAGCGTTGTCTTCGGGAATGGCTACACCTTC.

The CDR3: CASSSQGAGNEQFF. The CDR3 DNA is TGTGCCAGCAGCTCGCAGGGGGCGGGGAATGAGCAGTTCTTC. This chain uses TRBV7-9 with TRBJ2-1; TRBD1 matches at 8 bases. Per the germline V gene, CDR1 is SEHNR and CDR2 is FQNEAQ (reference sequence). The length of the CDR3 is 14 residues. Unmatched junction bases numbered 6, after V lost 4 bases and J lost 7 bases. Full variable domain (missing parts from reference TRBV7-9 and TRBJ2-1): DTGVSQNPRHKITKRGQNVTFRCDPISEHNRLYWYRQTLGQGPEFLTYFQNEAQLEKSRLLSDRFSAERPKGSFSTLEIQRTEQGDSAMYLCASSSQGAGNEQFFGPGTRLTVL.

V is TRBV11-2 and J is TRBJ2-3; possibly TRBD2 for D (5 bases). Trimming removed 3 bases from V and 5 bases from J, with 24 bases in between. The CDR3 runs to 18 residues. The germline V gene has CDR1 SGHAT and CDR2 FQNNGV. The CDR3 coding sequence is TGTGCCAGCAGCTTCTTCCCGAGTAGCGTGAGGGCCGTAGATACGCAGTATTTT. Its translation: CASSFFPSSVRAVDTQYF. Supplemented by reference TRBV11-2 and TRBJ2-3, the full variable domain reads EAGVAQSPRYKIIEKRQSVAFWCNPISGHATLYWYQQILGQGPKLLIQFQNNGVVDDSQLPKDRFSAERLKGVDSTLKIQPAKLEDSAVYLCASSFFPSSVRAVDTQYFGPGTRLTVL.

There are many counts of this clonotype. The J gene is TRBJ2-2, the V gene TRBV12-3 or TRBV12-4; a possible D gene is TRBD2 (5 bases). The length of the CDR3 is 15 residues. Trimming removed 11 bases from V and 2 bases from J, with 18 bases in between. Here the CDR3 DNA reads TGTGCCCGCCCGGGTAGCGTACCTAACACCGGGGAGCTGTTTTTT. Translating gives CARPGSVPNTGELFF.

Comments on this clonotype: One end of the junction fails to match germline, which may point to a read error. J is TRBJ1-2 and V is TRBV11-2; TRBD1 is a possible D gene (6 bases). CDR3 length: 13 amino acids. The V gene's germline CDR1 is SGHAT and CDR2 FQNNGV. The CDR3 sequence: CASSKTGNYGYTF. For the CDR3, the DNA is TGTGCCAGCAGCAAGACAGGCAACTATGGTTACACCTTC.

The CDR3 bases are TGTGCCAGCAATCCGAATCCGACCGGGGAGCTGTTTTTT. The encoded protein is CASNPNPTGELFF. The rearrangement joins TRBV11-3 to TRBJ2-2; D is ambiguous. CDR3 length equals 13 residues. CDR1 is SGHNT, CDR2 YENEEA, per germline. The V and J ends lost 7 bases and 5 bases respectively, with 11 bases between them.